These 19 T cell receptor beta chains were all obtained from the same sample, sequenced in a study of T cell repertoires in cytomegalovirus infection. Antigens of these TCRs are unknown. TCRdb reanalysed the reads using MiXCR and keeps one entry per CDR3 protein. The table lists roughly 570,000 distinct CDR3 sequences, around two fifths of them singletons, with around 46% in the top ten. Sequenced here: cultured PBMCs, sampled from culture after CMV antigen stimulation. The receptors shown here come from a human donor in good health (CMV status not recorded). Some clones in this sample may be carry-over from other donors' samples.

The gene calls are TRBV11-2 and TRBJ2-2; D may be TRBD2 (5 bases). The CDR3 runs to 15 residues. Germline V lookup: CDR1 SGHAT, CDR2 FQNNGV. Trimming took 6 bases from V and 2 from J, leaving 13 bases between them. CDR3 bases: TGTGCCAGCAGTCAAACCCGGGGAAACACCGGGGAGCTGTTTTTT. This sequence encodes CASSQTRGNTGELFF.

This clonotype turned up a few times. The chain links TRBV6-5 to TRBJ2-5; 10 bases agree with TRBD2. Germline loops: CDR1 MNHEY, CDR2 SVGAGI. Trimming at V came to 0 bases and at J to 0 bases, leaving 1 base not matched to a gene. CDR3 size: 16 residues. The CDR3 region has the DNA TGTGCCAGCAGTTACTCCCTAGCGGGGGACCAAGAGACCCAGTACTTC. It codes for CASSYSLAGDQETQYF.

This clonotype was recorded once. The chain carries TRBV5-4 and TRBJ1-3, with D tentatively TRBD1 (5 bases). The CDR3 spans 14 residues. V shed 4 bases and J shed 0 bases, with 8 bases lying between them. CDR1 and CDR2 from the germline V gene are SGHNT and YYREEE (reference sequence). This CDR3 is CASSGADSGNTIYF. DNA of the CDR3: TGTGCCAGCAGCGGGGCTGACTCTGGAAACACCATATATTTT.

The chain recombines TRBV20-1 with TRBJ2-2; D not resolved. Trimming shortened V by 0 bases and J by 1 base, and 15 bases separated the two germline ends. This CDR3 comprises 17 residues. The germline V gene has CDR1 DFQATT and CDR2 SNEGSKA (reference sequence). This chain's CDR3 is CSARDILLVGNTGELFF. Written as DNA, the CDR3 is TGCAGTGCTAGAGATATTTTGCTAGTCGGGAACACCGGGGAGCTGTTTTTT.

The chain couples TRBV5-6 to TRBJ1-5, with unresolved D. The CDR3 is 13 residues long. The germline V gene has CDR1 SGHDT and CDR2 YYEEEE. V was shortened by 4 bases and J by 5 bases, with 10 bases between the two germline ends. The CDR3 spells CASSHGPDQPQHF. In nucleotides, the CDR3 is TGTGCCAGCAGCCACGGACCAGATCAGCCCCAGCATTTT.

V usage is TRBV2 and J usage is TRBJ2-1; unclear D gene. The CDR3 runs to 12 residues. Trimming shortened V by 3 bases and J by 9 bases, and 9 bases separated the two germline ends. Germline CDR1 is SNHLY and CDR2 is FYNNEI. Here the CDR3 reads CASSEARREQFF. CDR3 DNA sequence: TGTGCCAGCAGTGAGGCTCGCCGTGAGCAGTTCTTC.

Points on this clonotype: One end of the junction fails to match germline, which may point to a read error. V gene TRBV7-2 combines with J gene TRBJ2-1, with TRBD2 identical over 12 bases. This CDR3 has 14 residues. Germline CDR1 and CDR2: SGHTA and FQGNSA. The CDR3 region has the DNA TGTGCCAGCAGCGATCTAGCGGGGGGGACTGAGCTGTTCTTC. Translation: CASSDLAGGTELFF.

The V and J genes are TRBV11-1 and TRBJ2-7; TRBD1 is a possible D gene (6 bases). Trimming pared 5 bases from V and 0 bases from J, leaving 14 bases between. CDR3 length: 15 residues. The V gene's germline CDR1 is SGHAT and CDR2 FQDESV (reference sequence). CDR3 residues: CASSTETGISYEQYF. The CDR3 DNA is TGTGCCAGCAGCACCGAGACAGGTATCTCCTACGAGCAGTACTTC. The full variable domain, completed using reference TRBV11-1 and TRBJ2-7, is EAEVAQSPRYKITEKSQAVAFWCDPISGHATLYWYRQILGQGPELLVQFQDESVVDDSQLPKDRFSAERLKGVDSTLKIQPAELGDSAMYLCASSTETGISYEQYFGPGTRLTVT.

In its sample, this clonotype was seen a few times. This chain uses TRBV9 with TRBJ1-6; D unresolved. The germline gives CDR1 SGDLS, CDR2 YYNGEE. The CDR3 runs 13 residues. The V and J ends lost 7 bases and 9 bases respectively, with 14 bases between them. CDR3 sequence: CASGIGRGSPLHF. For the CDR3, the DNA is TGTGCCAGCGGTATAGGACGAGGTTCACCCCTCCACTTT.

This clonotype was observed a handful of times. This sequence joins TRBV20-1 and TRBJ2-1; the match to TRBD2 covers 11 bases. This CDR3 has 14 amino acids. The V and J ends lost 6 bases and 6 bases, in that order; junction bases with no gene match: 7. Germline CDR1 DFQATT, CDR2 SNEGSKA (reference sequence). The CDR3 DNA sequence: TGCAGTGCCAAACTAGCGGGAGTCGGCAATGAGCAGTTCTTC. Its translation: CSAKLAGVGNEQFF.

This chain connects TRBV5-1 to TRBJ1-4; 7 bases agree with TRBD1. V gave up 4 bases and J gave up 8 bases; unmatched junction bases: 11. Germline values: CDR1 SGHRS, CDR2 YFSETQ. The CDR3 contains 15 residues. Written as DNA, the CDR3 is TGCGCCAGCAGCACAGGGGACAGAGAAGGCGAAAAACTGTTTTTT. Its translation: CASSTGDREGEKLFF.

This clonotype was counted many times. J is TRBJ1-5 and V is TRBV7-2, with D possibly being TRBD1 (5 bases). This CDR3 has 14 residues. The V end lost 1 base, the J end lost 10 bases, and 14 bases lay between the germline ends. Germline CDR1 SGHTA, CDR2 FQGNSA. The CDR3, as DNA: TGTGCCAGCAGCTTAGTCGCAGGGAATCCACCCCAGCATTTT. Translation: CASSLVAGNPPQHF. Combining the CDR3 with reference TRBV7-2 and TRBJ1-5 gives the whole variable domain GAGVSQSPSNKVTEKGKDVELRCDPISGHTALYWYRQSLGQGLEFLIYFQGNSAPDKSGLPSDRFSAERTGGSVSTLTIQRTQQEDSAVYLCASSLVAGNPPQHFGDGTRLSIL.

This clonotype was observed a few times. The genes are TRBV7-9 and TRBJ2-4; TRBD1 matches at 9 bases. Germline V CDR1 and CDR2: SEHNR, FQNEAQ (reference sequence). The V gene end was trimmed by 2 bases and the J gene end by 8 bases; junction bases not matched to a gene: 4. This CDR3 contains 14 residues. The CDR3 nucleotides are TGTGCCAGCAGCTTATGGGACAGGGCAGACATTCAGTACTTC. The encoded protein is CASSLWDRADIQYF.

V and J are TRBV12-3 or TRBV12-4 and TRBJ2-7; TRBD1 aligns across 8 bases. The CDR3 totals 14 residues. Germline trimming cut 6 bases from V and 6 bases from J; bases unmatched to any gene: 10. In DNA form, the CDR3 reads TGTGCCAGCAGCTCGACAGGGGTTCTCCCCGAGCAGTACTTC. Translated, it gives CASSSTGVLPEQYF.

The chain couples TRBV4-1 to TRBJ2-5, with 11 bases lining up with TRBD2. The CDR3 totals 18 residues. Per germline, CDR1 MGHRA and CDR2 YSYEKL. V trimming: 3 bases; J trimming: 4 bases; junction bases outside the gene matches: 13. The CDR3 DNA reads as TGCGCCAGCAGCCAGGATGGGACTAGCGGCCTCCAAGGAGAGACCCAGTACTTC. Its translation: CASSQDGTSGLQGETQYF.

The chain has TRBV10-3 and TRBJ2-3; D could derive from TRBD1 or TRBD2 (7 bases each). Trimming shortened V by 1 base and J by 1 base, and 12 bases separated the two germline ends. The CDR3 has 16 amino acids. Germline lookup yields CDR1 ENHRY and CDR2 SYGVKD. The CDR3 nucleotides read TGTGCCATCAGTGAGTTCCAGGGGGGGCGCACAGATACGCAGTATTTT. Translation: CAISEFQGGRTDTQYF.

This chain links TRBV20-1 with TRBJ1-1; weak D call: TRBD1 (5 bases). The CDR3 length is 14 residues. V gave up 2 bases and J gave up 5 bases, with 15 bases separating them. Germline loops: CDR1 DFQATT, CDR2 SNEGSKA (reference sequence). This chain's CDR3 is CSARRGEVRTEAFF. The CDR3 DNA follows: TGCAGTGCTAGACGGGGGGAGGTGAGGACTGAAGCTTTCTTT.

The chain carries TRBV6-5 and TRBJ2-1, with D perhaps matching TRBD1 (6 bases). The ends were cut back, 11 bases at V and 5 bases at J, with 31 bases in the middle. CDR1 and CDR2 (germline): MNHEY, SVGAGI. The CDR3 runs to 18 residues. The CDR3 nucleotides read TGTGCCTCGCAGTTATATTCTTTCAGGGGAACGAAACACAATGAGCAGTTCTTC. The encoded protein is CASQLYSFRGTKHNEQFF.

V is TRBV2 and J is TRBJ1-5, with D possibly TRBD1 on 5 matching bases. CDR3 size: 13 residues. CDR1 SNHLY and CDR2 FYNNEI come from the germline V gene. The V gene lost 6 bases and the J gene lost 4 bases, with 10 bases spanning the gap. The CDR3 spells CASRGRTNQPQHF. In nucleotides, the CDR3 is TGTGCCAGCAGGGGACGGACTAATCAGCCCCAGCATTTT.